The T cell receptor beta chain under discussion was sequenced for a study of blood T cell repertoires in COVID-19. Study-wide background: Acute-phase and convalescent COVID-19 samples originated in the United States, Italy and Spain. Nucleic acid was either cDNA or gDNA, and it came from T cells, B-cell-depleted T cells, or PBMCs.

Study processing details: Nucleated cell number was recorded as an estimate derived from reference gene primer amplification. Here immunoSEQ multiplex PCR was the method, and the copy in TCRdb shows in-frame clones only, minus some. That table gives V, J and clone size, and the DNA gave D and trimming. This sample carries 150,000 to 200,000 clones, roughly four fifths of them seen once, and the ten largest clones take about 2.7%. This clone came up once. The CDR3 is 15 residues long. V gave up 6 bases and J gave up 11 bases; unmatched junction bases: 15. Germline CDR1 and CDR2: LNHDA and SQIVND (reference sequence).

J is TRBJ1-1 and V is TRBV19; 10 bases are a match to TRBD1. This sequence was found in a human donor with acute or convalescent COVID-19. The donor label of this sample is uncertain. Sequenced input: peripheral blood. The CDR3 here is CASSNQEDRGTLAFF. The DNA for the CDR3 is TGTGCCAGTAGCAACCAAGAGGACAGGGGGACATTGGCTTTCTTT.